These 28 T cell receptor beta chains share one sample of origin, sequenced in a study of cytomegalovirus exposure and HLA in healthy donors. The PCR ran on 60 Vbeta and 13 Jbeta primers. Only in-frame clones appear in the TCRdb table, and some are missing; sequencing was by immunoSEQ multiplex PCR. Of around 65,000 clones listed, approximately 72% are singletons. The sample taken for sequencing was PBMCs. The receptor set was obtained from a woman between 25 and 40 years old in good health and CMV-seropositive.

There are a few counts of this clone. The chain links TRBV13 to TRBJ1-1; unclear D gene. Trimming stripped 5 bases from V and 5 bases from J, with 18 bases between. The CDR3 extends over 15 amino acids. Looked up from germline, CDR1 is PRHDT and CDR2 is FYEKMQ (reference sequence). The CDR3 nucleotides are TGTGCCAGCAGCCCCCGGGAGGAAGATGGGACTGAAGCTTTCTTT. It codes for CASSPREEDGTEAFF.

The chain couples TRBV20-1 to TRBJ2-5; 7 nucleotides agree with TRBD2. Trimming cost V 6 bases and J 9 bases; bases outside gene matches: 4. CDR1 and CDR2 from the germline V gene are DFQATT and SNEGSKA (reference sequence). The CDR3 covers 10 residues. CDR3 region: CSAGRPAQYF. The CDR3 DNA reads TGCAGTGCCGGGAGGCCAGCCCAGTACTTC.

This chain uses TRBV25-1 with TRBJ2-5; 9 bases are a match to TRBD2. Trimming at V came to 0 bases and at J to 4 bases, leaving 9 bases not matched to a gene. Germline assignment: CDR1 MGHDK and CDR2 SYGVNS. CDR3 length: 17 amino acids. CDR3 sequence reads: CASSEYGVSGRIETQYF. CDR3 sequence (DNA): TGTGCCAGCAGTGAATATGGTGTTAGCGGGAGAATAGAGACCCAGTACTTC.

CDR3: CASRALRTGDEQYF. The CDR3 DNA follows: TGCGCCAGCAGGGCCCTTCGGACAGGGGACGAGCAGTACTTC. The chain recombines TRBV5-1 with TRBJ2-7; the match to TRBD1 covers 9 bases. Trimming removed 5 bases from V and 5 bases from J; junction bases left unmatched: 8. Looked up from germline, CDR1 is SGHRS and CDR2 is YFSETQ. The CDR3 has 14 amino acids.

The chain links TRBV27 to TRBJ2-1; tentative D call: TRBD2 (6 bases). Germline CDR1 is MNHEY and CDR2 is SMNVEV (reference sequence). The CDR3 length is 14 residues. Deletions cut 3 bases from V and 9 bases from J, with 15 bases between. DNA for the CDR3: TGTGCCAGCAGTTTTTCGGAGCGGGCCGGTGAGCAGTTCTTC. Translating it yields CASSFSERAGEQFF.

This clone showed up just a few times. V usage is TRBV4-2 and J usage is TRBJ2-7, with D possibly being TRBD1 (6 bases). V lost 4 bases and J 0 bases, leaving 10 bases between the germline ends. CDR1 is LGHNA, CDR2 YNFKEQ, per germline. CDR3 length: 14 amino acids. CDR3 loop: CASSRDRYSYEQYF. DNA for the CDR3: TGTGCCAGCAGCCGAGACAGGTACTCCTACGAGCAGTACTTC.

This clone was seen just once. The gene calls are TRBV11-2 and TRBJ2-5, with 7 nucleotides matching TRBD1. Germline CDR1 and CDR2: SGHAT and FQNNGV. The CDR3 is 13 amino acids. V trimming: 1 base; J trimming: 11 bases; junction bases outside the gene matches: 7. The CDR3 DNA is TGTGCCAGCAGCTTAGTCCCAGAGACAGGGCAGTACTTC. Translation gives CASSLVPETGQYF.

Comment on this clone: The junction departs from the called germline gene at one end, perhaps through a read error. The genes are TRBV7-7 and TRBJ1-5; perhaps TRBD1 as D (5 bases). This CDR3 region has 13 residues. Germline CDR1 is SSHAT and CDR2 is FNYEAQ (reference sequence). The CDR3 loop reads CASSRGEGQPQHF. The DNA of the CDR3 is TGTGCTAGCAGCCGGGGGGAAGGTCAGCCCCAGCATTTT.

This clone was recorded many times. The chain combines TRBV19 with TRBJ2-5; 12 bases agree with TRBD2. Germline-derived CDR1 and CDR2 are LNHDA and SQIVND (reference sequence). V lost 5 bases to trimming and J lost 5 bases; unmatched junction nucleotides: 6. CDR3 length: 15 amino acids. CDR3 nucleotide sequence: TGTGCCAGTAGTTTGACTAGCGGGAGTTTTGAGACCCAGTACTTC. It translates to CASSLTSGSFETQYF.

The V and J genes are TRBV5-1 and TRBJ1-2; a weak D match, TRBD1 (6 bases). There are 16 residues in the CDR3. The V gene's germline CDR1 is SGHRS and CDR2 YFSETQ. The V and J ends lost 4 bases and 4 bases respectively, with 20 bases between them. As DNA, the CDR3 is TGCGCCAGCAGCGGCTTCCCCTTACAGGGCTCCTATGGCTACACCTTC. This sequence encodes CASSGFPLQGSYGYTF.

The V and J genes are TRBV19 and TRBJ2-2; 13 nucleotides agree with TRBD2. The germline V gene has CDR1 LNHDA and CDR2 SQIVND (reference sequence). V gave up 5 bases and J gave up 0 bases; unmatched junction bases: 9. The CDR3 loop spans 19 amino acids. As DNA, the CDR3 is TGTGCCAGTAGTTCCGAAAGGGGACTAGCGGGGACGAACACCGGGGAGCTGTTTTTT. Protein: CASSSERGLAGTNTGELFF.

The chain carries TRBV6-6 and TRBJ1-1; a possible D gene is TRBD1 (5 bases). CDR1 MNHNY and CDR2 SVGAGI come from the germline V gene (reference sequence). This CDR3 is 15 amino acids long. Trimming took off 4 bases at V and 0 bases at J, with 12 bases between the two ends. The CDR3 region is CASSWDYSLNTEAFF. The DNA for the CDR3 is TGTGCCAGCAGTTGGGACTACAGTTTGAACACTGAAGCTTTCTTT.

The chain couples TRBV9 to TRBJ1-6; D not certain. Germline CDR1 is SGDLS and CDR2 is YYNGEE. The CDR3 runs to 15 residues. Trimming shortened V by 0 bases and J by 0 bases, and 4 bases separated the two germline ends. In DNA, the CDR3 is TGTGCCAGCAGCGTAGACAGCTCCTATAATTCACCCCTCCACTTT. This gives the protein CASSVDSSYNSPLHF.

The CDR3 region is CASSLGGSPNTIYF. CDR3 nucleotide sequence: TGCGCCAGCAGCTTGGGGGGCAGTCCCAACACCATATATTTT. The chain uses TRBV5-1 and TRBJ1-3; D might be TRBD1 (5 bases). Looked up from germline, CDR1 is SGHRS and CDR2 is YFSETQ. The CDR3 is made up of 14 amino acids. V was pared by 0 bases and J by 7 bases, with 11 bases between.

This clone has a handful of counts. The chain uses TRBV9 and TRBJ2-2; D uncertain. V was pared by 0 bases and J by 8 bases, with 8 bases between. This CDR3 comprises 13 residues. Germline V CDR1 and CDR2: SGDLS, YYNGEE. CDR3 region: CASSVDGWGELFF. In nucleotides, the CDR3 is TGTGCCAGCAGCGTAGACGGGTGGGGGGAGCTGTTTTTT.

This chain links TRBV30 with TRBJ1-2, with 9 positions matching TRBD1. CDR1 GTSNPN and CDR2 SVGIG come from the germline V gene (reference sequence). This CDR3 comprises 13 residues. With 3 bases clipped from V and 7 bases from J, the junction kept 6 bases outside the gene matches. CDR3 loop: CAWRSQGAGGYTF. The DNA for the CDR3 is TGTGCCTGGAGATCACAGGGGGCTGGTGGCTACACCTTC. Full variable domain (missing parts from reference TRBV30 and TRBJ1-2): SQTIHQWPATLVQPVGSPLSLECTVEGTSNPNLYWYRQAAGRGLQLLFYSVGIGQISSEVPQNLSASRPQDRQFILSSKKLLLSDSGFYLCAWRSQGAGGYTFGSGTRLTVV.

The J gene is TRBJ2-4, the V gene TRBV27, with D possibly TRBD1 on 6 matching bases. The CDR3 extends over 14 amino acids. Germline V gives CDR1 MNHEY, CDR2 SMNVEV (reference sequence). Trimming took off 5 bases at V and 8 bases at J, with 16 bases between the two ends. This chain's CDR3 is CASSRSTGMDIQYF. The CDR3 DNA follows: TGTGCCAGCAGTAGATCGACAGGTATGGACATTCAGTACTTC.

The chain links TRBV6-1 to TRBJ2-3; D is ambiguous. This CDR3 has 14 amino acids. CDR1 and CDR2 from the germline V gene are MNHNS and SASEGT. With 8 bases removed from V and 1 base from J, the gap between germline ends came to 13 bases. The CDR3 DNA reads TGTGCCAGCTCGGGTCGTCTGGGCACAGATACGCAGTATTTT. Translation gives CASSGRLGTDTQYF.

The chain recombines TRBV19 with TRBJ1-6; a possible D gene is TRBD1 (6 bases). Trimming took off 3 bases at V and 8 bases at J, with 20 bases between the two ends. The CDR3 consists of 17 residues. Germline CDR1 is LNHDA and CDR2 is SQIVND (reference sequence). CDR3 region: CASSMPLGGGADSPLHF. As DNA, the CDR3 is TGTGCCAGTAGTATGCCCCTAGGGGGGGGCGCGGATTCACCCCTCCACTTT.

This sequence joins TRBV28 and TRBJ1-5; possibly TRBD1 for D (5 bases). Between the trimmed V and J ends, which lost 3 bases and 3 bases, there was a span of 9 bases. This CDR3 has 14 amino acids. CDR1 MDHEN and CDR2 SYDVKM come from the germline V gene. Here the CDR3 reads CASSLGGYNQPQHF. Here the CDR3 DNA reads TGTGCCAGCAGTTTGGGGGGGTACAATCAGCCCCAGCATTTT.

The rearrangement joins TRBV11-2 to TRBJ1-1; TRBD1 matches at 8 bases. Unmatched junction bases numbered 1, after V lost 1 base and J lost 3 bases. Germline-derived CDR1 and CDR2 are SGHAT and FQNNGV. The CDR3 is made up of 14 amino acids. CDR3 loop: CASSLGQGYTEAFF. The CDR3 bases are TGTGCCAGCAGCTTAGGACAGGGGTACACTGAAGCTTTCTTT. Complete variable domain (other parts from reference TRBV11-2 and TRBJ1-1): EAGVAQSPRYKIIEKRQSVAFWCNPISGHATLYWYQQILGQGPKLLIQFQNNGVVDDSQLPKDRFSAERLKGVDSTLKIQPAKLEDSAVYLCASSLGQGYTEAFFGQGTRLTVV.

V is TRBV5-1 and J is TRBJ1-2, with 8 positions matching TRBD1. The CDR3 loop spans 15 amino acids. Per germline, CDR1 SGHRS and CDR2 YFSETQ. V gave up 0 bases and J gave up 8 bases; unmatched junction bases: 9. For the CDR3, the DNA is TGCGCCAGCAGCTTGGAAGGACAGGGATTCGAGGGCTACACCTTC. This codes for CASSLEGQGFEGYTF.

This clone was detected ten times or more. The V and J genes are TRBV5-1 and TRBJ1-1; TRBD1 is a possible D gene (5 bases). Trimming took 4 bases from V and 5 from J, leaving 18 bases between them. This CDR3 is 15 amino acids long. Germline lookup yields CDR1 SGHRS and CDR2 YFSETQ. CDR3 region: CASSPLRGGGTEAFF. The DNA for the CDR3 is TGCGCCAGCAGCCCCCTTCGGGGGGGAGGTACTGAAGCTTTCTTT.

The CDR3 sequence is CSVTGTGYSYGYTF. Written as DNA, the CDR3 is TGCAGCGTCACCGGGACAGGGTACTCCTATGGCTACACCTTC. J is TRBJ1-2 and V is TRBV29-1; 9 positions match TRBD1. V lost 6 bases and J lost 4; bases outside the gene matches: 9. This CDR3 contains 14 residues. CDR1 is SQVTM and CDR2 is ANQGSEA in the germline V gene.

The CDR3 reads CASSLDWEKTQYF. CDR3 DNA: TGTGCCAGCAGCTTGGATTGGGAGAAGACCCAGTACTTC. The V gene is TRBV5-5, the J gene TRBJ2-5; possibly TRBD2 for D (5 bases). The germline CDR1 and CDR2 sequences are SGHKS and YYEKEE (reference sequence). The CDR3 covers 13 residues. V lost 0 bases, J lost 6 bases, and 9 bases lay in between. The full variable domain, with the rest looked up from reference TRBV5-5 and TRBJ2-5, is DAGVTQSPTHLIKTRGQQVTLRCSPISGHKSVSWYQQVLGQGPQFIFQYYEKEERGRGNFPDRFSARQFPNYSSELNVNALLLGDSALYLCASSLDWEKTQYFGPGTRLLVL.

This chain connects TRBV28 to TRBJ2-7, with D perhaps matching TRBD1 (5 bases). This CDR3 has 13 residues. Trimming stripped 5 bases from V and 6 bases from J, with 14 bases between. In germline, CDR1 is MDHEN, CDR2 SYDVKM. DNA of the CDR3: TGTGCCAGCAGTGACAGCCCCAGGAGCGAGCAGTACTTC. It yields the protein CASSDSPRSEQYF. The entire variable domain, with the rest obtained from reference TRBV28 and TRBJ2-7, is as follows: DVKVTQSSRYLVKRTGEKVFLECVQDMDHENMFWYRQDPGLGLRLIYFSYDVKMKEKGDIPEGYSVSREKKERFSLILESASTNQTSMYLCASSDSPRSEQYFGPGTRLTVT.

This sequence joins TRBV5-1 and TRBJ1-2, with 10 bases matching TRBD1. Losses at the gene ends were 4 bases for V and 7 bases for J; bases not matched to a gene: 4. CDR1 is SGHRS and CDR2 is YFSETQ in the germline V gene. This CDR3 spans 13 amino acids. CDR3 sequence (DNA): TGCGCCAGCAGCCAGGGACAGGGGTTTGGCTACACCTTC. Amino acid sequence: CASSQGQGFGYTF.

This clone was picked up a small number of times. The rearrangement uses TRBV28 and TRBJ2-7; 7 bases fit TRBD2. Germline-derived CDR1 and CDR2 are MDHEN and SYDVKM. This CDR3 comprises 14 residues. V was pared by 2 bases and J by 4 bases, with 5 bases of the junction left unmatched. The CDR3 loop is CASSLAGVGYEQYF. The DNA for the CDR3 is TGTGCCAGCAGTTTAGCGGGAGTCGGGTACGAGCAGTACTTC.